Sequencing of this TCR beta chain was carried out in a study of beta chain features in type 1 diabetes. Study at large: Cells sorted and examined across all samples totaled nearly 110,000,000. Study-level points and caveats: Shorter TCRB CDR3s, moderately but significantly so, were found in Type 1 diabetes patients in all four CD4+ subsets.

The CDR3 extends over 12 amino acids. Germline lookup yields CDR1 MGHDK and CDR2 SYGVNS. The V end was cut by 6 bases, the J end by 0 bases, with 5 bases between. This clone was counted only a few times. The antigen is undetermined. The investigators reverse transcribed all of the isolated RNA, so they sequenced expressed TCRB transcripts. Generated by immunoSEQ multiplex PCR, the TCRdb table keeps only in-frame clones and is missing some. Here the sample spans about 410,000 clones, approximately 15% being singletons. Each donor gave one heparinised blood draw averaging around 120 mL. Sorted populations all had greater than 95% purity.

Sequenced: naive CD4+ T cells from blood. The chain links TRBV25-1 to TRBJ1-1; D not certain. The receptor was derived from a man aged 25 to 40 in good health. CDR3 sequence (DNA): TGTGCCAGCAGGGGCCTGAACACTGAAGCTTTCTTT. Its translation: CASRGLNTEAFF.